The T cell receptor (beta chain) under discussion was sequenced for a study of cytomegalovirus exposure and HLA in healthy donors. The study's findings and limits: Later analysis reportedly placed an Asian-associated ancestry cluster below the roughly 600-donor mean in N-insertions.

Both 60 Vbeta primers and 13 Jbeta primers went into the PCR. The assay was immunoSEQ multiplex PCR, and TCRdb's table has in-frame clones only and misses some. The sample has about 160,000 clones; 75% to 90% are singletons. Each donor was healthy, and each was a bone marrow donor. Concerning this clone: What it binds is not known.

The receptor comes from a man aged 25 to 40 in good health and CMV-seronegative. Sequencing used PBMCs.

The CDR3 DNA sequence: TGTGCCAGCAGAGAGGGACAGAACCCTAGGACCTTC. It translates to CASREGQNPRTF. V gene TRBV5-6 combines with J gene TRBJ1-2; 7 bases line up with TRBD1. Trimming cost V 5 bases and J 14 bases; bases outside gene matches: 12. Germline loops: CDR1 SGHDT, CDR2 YYEEEE. The CDR3 consists of 12 residues.